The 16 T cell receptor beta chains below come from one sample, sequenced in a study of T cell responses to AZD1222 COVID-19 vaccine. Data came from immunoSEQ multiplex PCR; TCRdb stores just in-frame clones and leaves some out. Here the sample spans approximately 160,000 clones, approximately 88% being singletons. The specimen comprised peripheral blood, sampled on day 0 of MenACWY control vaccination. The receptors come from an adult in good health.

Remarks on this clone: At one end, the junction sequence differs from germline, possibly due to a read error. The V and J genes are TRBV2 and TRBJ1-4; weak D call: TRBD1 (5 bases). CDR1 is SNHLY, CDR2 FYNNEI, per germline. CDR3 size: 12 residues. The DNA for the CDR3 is TGTGCCAGCAGCCCAAATCGGGTTCTGGGGCTTTTT. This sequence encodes CASSPNRVLGLF.

CDR3 coding DNA: TGTGCCAGCTCAGACTCCGGGACAGTAAGATCCCCCATATATTTT. Translating it yields CASSDSGTVRSPIYF. This chain uses TRBV18 with TRBJ1-3, with 7 bases matching TRBD1. The CDR3 length is 15 residues. The germline V gene has CDR1 KGHSH and CDR2 LQKENI. The V and J ends lost 5 bases and 11 bases, in that order; junction bases with no gene match: 15.

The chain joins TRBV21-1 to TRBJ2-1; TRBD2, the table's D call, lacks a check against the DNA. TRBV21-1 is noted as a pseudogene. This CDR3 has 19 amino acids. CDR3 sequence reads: CASSKIPTSGSDSYNEQFF. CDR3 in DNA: TGTGCCAGCAGCAAAATCCCTACTAGCGGGAGTGACTCCTACAATGAGCAGTTCTTC.

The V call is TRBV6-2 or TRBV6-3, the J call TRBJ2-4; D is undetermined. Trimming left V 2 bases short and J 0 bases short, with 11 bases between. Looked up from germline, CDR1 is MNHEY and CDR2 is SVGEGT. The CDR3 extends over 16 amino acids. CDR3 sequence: CASSYAGSLAKNIQYF. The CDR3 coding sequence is TGTGCCAGCAGTTACGCAGGTTCCTTAGCCAAAAACATTCAGTACTTC.

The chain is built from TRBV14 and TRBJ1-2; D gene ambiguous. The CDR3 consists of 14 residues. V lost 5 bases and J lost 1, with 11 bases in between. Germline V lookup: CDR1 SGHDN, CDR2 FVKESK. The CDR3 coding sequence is TGTGCCAGCAGCGGCGCGTCAGTTAACTATGGCTACACCTTC. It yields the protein CASSGASVNYGYTF. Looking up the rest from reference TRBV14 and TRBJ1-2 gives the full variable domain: EAGVTQFPSHSVIEKGQTVTLRCDPISGHDNLYWYRRVMGKEIKFLLHFVKESKQDESGMPNNRFLAERTGGTYSTLKVQPAELEDSGVYFCASSGASVNYGYTFGSGTRLTVV.

CDR3 sequence (DNA): TGTGCCAGCAGCAGTCTCCGGGGGTCTGAAGCTTTCTTT. Protein product: CASSSLRGSEAFF. The chain combines TRBV7-9 with TRBJ1-1; D is possibly TRBD1 (5 bases). V lost 5 bases, J lost 6 bases, and 13 bases lay in between. The CDR3 is 13 amino acids. The V gene's germline CDR1 is SEHNR and CDR2 FQNEAQ (reference sequence).

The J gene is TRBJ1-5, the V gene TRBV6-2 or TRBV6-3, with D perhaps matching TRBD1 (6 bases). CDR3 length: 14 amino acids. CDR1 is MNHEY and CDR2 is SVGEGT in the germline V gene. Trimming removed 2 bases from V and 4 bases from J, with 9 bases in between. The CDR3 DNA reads TGTGCCAGCAGTTACAGCAGGGGTAATCAGCCCCAGCATTTT. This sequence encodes CASSYSRGNQPQHF.

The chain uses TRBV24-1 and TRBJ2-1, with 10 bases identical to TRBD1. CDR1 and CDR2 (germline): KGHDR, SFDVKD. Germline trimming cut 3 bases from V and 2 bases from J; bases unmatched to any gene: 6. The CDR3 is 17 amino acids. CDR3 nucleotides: TGTGCCACCAGTGATCACCGGGACAGGGGTACCTACAATGAGCAGTTCTTC. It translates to CATSDHRDRGTYNEQFF.

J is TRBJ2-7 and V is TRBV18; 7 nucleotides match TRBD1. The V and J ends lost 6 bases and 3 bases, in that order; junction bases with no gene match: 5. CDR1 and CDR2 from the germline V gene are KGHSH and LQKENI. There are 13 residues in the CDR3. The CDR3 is CASSPGQNYEQYF. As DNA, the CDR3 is TGTGCCAGCTCGCCGGGACAGAACTACGAGCAGTACTTC.

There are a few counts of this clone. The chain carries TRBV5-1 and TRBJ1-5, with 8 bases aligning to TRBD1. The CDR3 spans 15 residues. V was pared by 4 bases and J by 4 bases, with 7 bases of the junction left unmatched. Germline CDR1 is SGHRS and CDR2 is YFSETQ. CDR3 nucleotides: TGCGCCAGCAGCCCCGGGACAGGCCTTAATCAGCCCCAGCATTTT. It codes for CASSPGTGLNQPQHF.

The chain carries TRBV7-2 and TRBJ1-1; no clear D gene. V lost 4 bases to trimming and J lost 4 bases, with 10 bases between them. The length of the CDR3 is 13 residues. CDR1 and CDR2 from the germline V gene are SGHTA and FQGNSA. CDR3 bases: TGTGCCAGCAGCTCTAAGAAGGGCACTGAAGCTTTCTTT. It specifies CASSSKKGTEAFF. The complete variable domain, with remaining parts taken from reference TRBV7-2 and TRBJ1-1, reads GAGVSQSPSNKVTEKGKDVELRCDPISGHTALYWYRQSLGQGLEFLIYFQGNSAPDKSGLPSDRFSAERTGGSVSTLTIQRTQQEDSAVYLCASSSKKGTEAFFGQGTRLTVV.

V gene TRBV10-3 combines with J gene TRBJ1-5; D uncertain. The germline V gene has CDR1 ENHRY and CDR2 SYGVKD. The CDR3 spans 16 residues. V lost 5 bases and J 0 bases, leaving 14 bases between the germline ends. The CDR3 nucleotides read TGTGCCATCAGTCCTCAGGATTCTCGTAGCAATCAGCCCCAGCATTTT. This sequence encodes CAISPQDSRSNQPQHF.

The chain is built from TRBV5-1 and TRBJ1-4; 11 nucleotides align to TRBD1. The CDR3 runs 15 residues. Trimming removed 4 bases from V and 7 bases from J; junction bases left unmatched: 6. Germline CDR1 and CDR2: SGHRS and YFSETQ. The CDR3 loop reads CASSSRTGGSEKLFF. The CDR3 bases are TGCGCCAGCAGCAGCAGGACAGGGGGCTCTGAAAAACTGTTTTTT.

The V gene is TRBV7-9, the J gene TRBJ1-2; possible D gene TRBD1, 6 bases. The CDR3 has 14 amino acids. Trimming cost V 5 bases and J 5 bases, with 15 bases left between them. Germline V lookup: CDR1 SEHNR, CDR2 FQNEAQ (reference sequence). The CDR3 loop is CASSPTGKGYGYTF. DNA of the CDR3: TGTGCCAGCAGCCCCACAGGGAAAGGGTATGGCTACACCTTC.

The CDR3 DNA follows: TGTGCCAGCAGCCCCCCCGGGGGCACTGAAGCTTTCTTT. Amino acid sequence: CASSPPGGTEAFF. The chain recombines TRBV5-4 with TRBJ1-1, with D tentatively TRBD1 (5 bases). CDR1 and CDR2 (germline): SGHNT, YYREEE (reference sequence). Trimming removed 4 bases from V and 4 bases from J, with 11 bases in between. CDR3 length equals 13 residues.

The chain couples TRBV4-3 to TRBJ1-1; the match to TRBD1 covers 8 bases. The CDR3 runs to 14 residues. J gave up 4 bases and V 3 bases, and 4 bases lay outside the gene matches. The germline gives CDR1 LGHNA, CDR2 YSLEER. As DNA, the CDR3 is TGCGCCAGCAGCCAGGACAGGGCGGGCACTGAAGCTTTCTTT. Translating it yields CASSQDRAGTEAFF.